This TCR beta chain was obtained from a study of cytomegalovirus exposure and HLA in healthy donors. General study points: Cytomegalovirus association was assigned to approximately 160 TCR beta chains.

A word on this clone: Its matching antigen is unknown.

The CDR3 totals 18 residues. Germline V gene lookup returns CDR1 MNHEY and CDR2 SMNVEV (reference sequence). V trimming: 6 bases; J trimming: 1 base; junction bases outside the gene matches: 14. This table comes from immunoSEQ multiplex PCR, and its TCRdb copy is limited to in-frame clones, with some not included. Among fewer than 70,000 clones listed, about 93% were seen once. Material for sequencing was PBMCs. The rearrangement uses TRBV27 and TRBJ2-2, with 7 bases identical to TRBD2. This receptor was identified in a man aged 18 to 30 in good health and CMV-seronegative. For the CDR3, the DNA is TGTGCCAGCAGCCATGGAACTACCGGGGGGAGGAACACCGGGGAGCTGTTTTTT. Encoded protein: CASSHGTTGGRNTGELFF.